The 18 T cell receptor beta chains given below trace back to one sample, sequenced in a study of blood T cell repertoires in COVID-19. Clones were read by immunoSEQ multiplex PCR, and TCRdb kept only the in-frame ones, dropping some. Counted here are approximately 240,000 clones, 75% to 90% occurring once; the ten biggest clones make up around 2.8%. Source material: peripheral blood. The receptors originated from a woman under 40 who had recovered from COVID-19.

J is TRBJ1-2 and V is TRBV2, with 9 bases matching TRBD1. The CDR3 runs 16 residues. J was trimmed by 4 bases and V by 6 bases; bases with no gene match: 12. CDR1 and CDR2 (germline): SNHLY, FYNNEI. The CDR3 reads CASSSTTGGVGYGYTF. Here the CDR3 DNA reads TGTGCCAGCAGCAGTACCACAGGGGGCGTTGGCTATGGCTACACCTTC.

This clone was observed a handful of times. Within the sample, other DNA sequences also encode this same CDR3. The genes are TRBV5-1 and TRBJ2-7; unclear D gene. Germline V gene data show CDR1 as SGHRS and CDR2 as YFSETQ. Trimming pared 0 bases from V and 2 bases from J, leaving 6 bases between. The CDR3 length is 13 residues. This chain's CDR3 is CASSLDRAYEQYF. In DNA, the CDR3 is TGCGCCAGCAGCTTGGACAGAGCCTACGAGCAGTACTTC.

This clone was seen once. The chain couples TRBV7-2 to TRBJ2-7, with 7 positions matching TRBD1. Germline lookup yields CDR1 SGHTA and CDR2 FQGNSA. The CDR3 is 18 amino acids. V lost 1 base and J lost 2; bases outside the gene matches: 14. The CDR3 protein is CASSLVGTDENFPYEQYF. The CDR3 DNA sequence: TGTGCCAGCAGCTTAGTGGGGACAGACGAAAACTTCCCCTACGAGCAGTACTTC.

V gene TRBV5-6 combines with J gene TRBJ2-7; tentatively, D is TRBD1 (6 bases). The CDR3 is 15 residues long. Germline assignment: CDR1 SGHDT and CDR2 YYEEEE. V lost 0 bases to trimming and J lost 5 bases, with 15 bases between them. The DNA of the CDR3 is TGTGCCAGCAGCTTGGTGCAGGGGTCACCGGACGAGCAGTACTTC. Its translation is CASSLVQGSPDEQYF.

The CDR3 region has the DNA TGTGCCAGCAGCCAAGGAAACGGGGTCACTGGCTACACCTTC. Its protein product is CASSQGNGVTGYTF. The J gene is TRBJ1-2, the V gene TRBV4-2, with D uncertain. The CDR3 totals 14 residues. The germline V gene has CDR1 LGHNA and CDR2 YNFKEQ. V was trimmed by 1 base and J by 7 bases, leaving 13 bases between them.

This clone was seen only once. V is TRBV27 and J is TRBJ1-5; TRBD1 might be the D (5 bases). With 2 bases removed from V and 6 bases from J, the gap between germline ends came to 11 bases. CDR1 and CDR2 from the germline V gene are MNHEY and SMNVEV (reference sequence). The CDR3 consists of 14 residues. CDR3: CASSLKGLSQPQHF. The CDR3 nucleotides read TGTGCCAGCAGTTTAAAGGGGTTGAGTCAGCCCCAGCATTTT.

This clone has a handful of counts. The V call is TRBV5-8, the J call TRBJ2-2; no clear D gene. The CDR3 has 15 residues. Germline V gene lookup returns CDR1 SGHTS and CDR2 YDEGEE. V lost 2 bases and J 1 base, leaving 9 bases between the germline ends. CDR3 region: CASSFSVRNTGELFF. The CDR3 nucleotides are TGTGCCAGCAGCTTTTCGGTCCGGAACACCGGGGAGCTGTTTTTT.

In this sample, this clone turned up once. This chain links TRBV5-1 with TRBJ2-1; no reliable D call. Trimming removed 0 bases at V and 6 bases at J, with 10 bases between. CDR1 and CDR2 (germline): SGHRS, YFSETQ. The CDR3 is 14 amino acids. CDR3 sequence: CASSLEDTFNEQFF. The CDR3 bases are TGCGCCAGCAGCTTGGAAGACACCTTCAATGAGCAGTTCTTC.

This chain connects TRBV19 to TRBJ1-1; D is perhaps TRBD1 (5 bases). The CDR3 covers 14 residues. The V end was cut by 4 bases, the J end by 0 bases, with 9 bases between. The germline V gene encodes CDR1 LNHDA and CDR2 SQIVND (reference sequence). The CDR3 DNA is TGTGCCAGTAGTAGCGACAGTCTGAACACTGAAGCTTTCTTT. This gives the protein CASSSDSLNTEAFF.

The chain carries TRBV7-9 and TRBJ1-2; TRBD1 is a possible D gene (5 bases). CDR1 SEHNR and CDR2 FQNEAQ come from the germline V gene (reference sequence). The CDR3 extends over 16 amino acids. Trimming pared 5 bases from V and 4 bases from J, leaving 20 bases between. The CDR3: CASSPAVTATTYGYTF. For the CDR3, the DNA is TGTGCCAGCAGCCCAGCCGTGACAGCAACTACCTATGGCTACACCTTC.

The genes are TRBV11-2 and TRBJ1-1; 9 nucleotides align to TRBD1. The J segment lost 1 base and the V segment lost 5 bases, leaving 2 bases of the junction unmatched. This CDR3 region has 14 residues. CDR1 is SGHAT and CDR2 is FQNNGV in the germline V gene. The CDR3 bases are TGTGCCAGCAGCCCGGACAGGGGGAACACTGAAGCTTTCTTT. Protein sequence: CASSPDRGNTEAFF.

The J gene is TRBJ2-3, the V gene TRBV13; D call uncertain. This CDR3 region has 16 residues. V dropped 2 bases and J dropped 0 bases, with 12 bases sitting between them. Germline CDR1 is PRHDT and CDR2 is FYEKMQ (reference sequence). CDR3 amino acids: CASSLMAALSTDTQYF. The CDR3 DNA reads TGTGCCAGCAGCTTAATGGCGGCTCTTAGCACAGATACGCAGTATTTT.

This clone has a handful of counts. The chain links TRBV28 to TRBJ2-7, with D maybe TRBD1 (5 bases). The CDR3 length is 12 residues. Germline values: CDR1 MDHEN, CDR2 SYDVKM. The germline V and J ends were trimmed by 7 bases and 2 bases, with 9 bases remaining between them. This CDR3 reads CASIDRTYEQYF. The CDR3 nucleotides are TGTGCCAGCATCGACAGAACCTACGAGCAGTACTTC.

J is TRBJ1-1 and V is TRBV11-2; 8 bases fit TRBD1. CDR1 SGHAT and CDR2 FQNNGV come from the germline V gene. The CDR3 loop spans 14 amino acids. J lost 6 bases, V lost 1 base, and 4 bases had no gene match. The CDR3 DNA reads TGTGCCAGCAGCTTAGCAGGGGGCTCCGCTGAAGCTTTCTTT. Translated, it gives CASSLAGGSAEAFF.

The J gene is TRBJ1-2, the V gene TRBV7-9; the D is unclear. The CDR3 covers 12 residues. Trimming stripped 3 bases from V and 8 bases from J, with 10 bases between. The germline V gene has CDR1 SEHNR and CDR2 FQNEAQ (reference sequence). The CDR3 bases are TGTGCCAGCAGCTTTCTACGGGAGGGCTACACCTTC. Protein: CASSFLREGYTF.

This clone was found a few times. The chain uses TRBV6-4 and TRBJ1-6; possibly TRBD1 for D (5 bases). Trimming shortened V by 3 bases and J by 8 bases, and 11 bases separated the two germline ends. CDR1 MRHNA and CDR2 SNTAGT come from the germline V gene. The length of the CDR3 is 14 residues. The CDR3, as DNA: TGTGCCAGCAGTGAGCAAAGGGGCGATTCACCCCTCCACTTT. This gives the protein CASSEQRGDSPLHF.

The chain employs TRBV2 and TRBJ2-2; D uncertain. The CDR3 loop spans 14 amino acids. The ends were cut back, 3 bases at V and 5 bases at J, with 10 bases in the middle. The germline V gene encodes CDR1 SNHLY and CDR2 FYNNEI. The CDR3 protein is CASSEAATTGELFF. CDR3 nucleotide sequence: TGTGCCAGCAGTGAGGCCGCGACAACCGGGGAGCTGTTTTTT.

The genes are TRBV5-5 and TRBJ1-6, with D perhaps TRBD1 (6 bases). Germline V gene sequence: CDR1 SGHKS, CDR2 YYEKEE (reference sequence). The CDR3 totals 15 residues. V lost 4 bases and J 3 bases, leaving 11 bases between the germline ends. The CDR3 region is CASSPTQGYNSPLHF. In DNA form, the CDR3 reads TGTGCCAGCAGCCCGACACAGGGCTATAATTCACCCCTCCACTTT.